These 15 T cell receptor beta chains originate from one sample sequenced in a study of T cell responses to AZD1222 COVID-19 vaccine (dated by TCRdb to the early 2020s). The library was made by the immunoSEQ multiplex PCR assay. Drawn from immuneACCESS, this table holds only the in-frame rearrangements with V and J called that TCRdb kept. Clones are partly lost; checked studies trace under half to an unresolved V gene and leave the rest unexplained. The sample data list roughly 150,000 clones, and over 85% of these were observed just once. The ten biggest clones cover roughly 7.1% of the sample. The sample's time point, from its label and the paper: about 28 days (+/-7) after the second vaccine dose. The material was peripheral blood, obtained 28 days after the second AZD1222 dose. The origin of the receptors is an adult who received the AZD1222 COVID-19 vaccine.

In this sample, this clone turned up once. The chain is built from TRBV7-9 and TRBJ1-2; 7 nucleotides align to TRBD1. The CDR3 sequence is 15 residues long. In germline, CDR1 is SEHNR, CDR2 FQNEAQ (reference sequence). The junction had 6 bases not matched to a gene; V was cut back by 5 bases and J by 0 bases. In nucleotides, the CDR3 is TGTGCCAGCAGCCACGGGACAGCTGCTAACTATGGCTACACCTTC. It encodes CASSHGTAANYGYTF.

The V and J genes are TRBV12-3 or TRBV12-4 and TRBJ1-1; 7 bases agree with TRBD1. The CDR3 spans 11 residues. V lost 4 bases and J lost 11; bases outside the gene matches: 4. DNA of the CDR3: TGTGCCAGCAGTTCGGTCAGGGGGGCTTTCTTT. Translation: CASSSVRGAFF.

This clone occurred once. The J gene is TRBJ2-1, the V gene TRBV6-5, with a tentative D call TRBD2 (7 bases). Trimming removed 6 bases from V and 7 bases from J, with 13 bases in between. Germline values: CDR1 MNHEY, CDR2 SVGAGI. This CDR3 comprises 13 residues. The CDR3 DNA follows: TGTGCCAGCAGGGGGGGGGCCCAGAATGAGCAGTTCTTC. Translation gives CASRGGAQNEQFF.

This clone was counted a few times. CDR3 protein: CASSQDSSSGANVLTF. The CDR3 DNA is TGTGCCAGCAGCCAAGACAGCTCCTCTGGGGCCAACGTCCTGACTTTC. The chain employs TRBV4-2 and TRBJ2-6; D unclear. Per the germline V gene, CDR1 is LGHNA and CDR2 is YNFKEQ. V was clipped by 0 bases and J by 0 bases, with 6 bases between them. CDR3 length: 16 amino acids.

The table lists this clone with a count of one. This chain joins TRBV13 and TRBJ1-2; D ambiguous. Trimming left V 10 bases short and J 7 bases short, with 16 bases between. The CDR3 runs 12 residues. Germline loops: CDR1 PRHDT, CDR2 FYEKMQ (reference sequence). The CDR3 nucleotides are TGTGCCACCAGAGGAGGAGAGGGTGGCTACACCTTC. As protein: CATRGGEGGYTF.

This clone was recorded only once. This chain joins TRBV6-5 and TRBJ2-3, with D unclear. The V and J ends lost 0 bases and 4 bases respectively, with 8 bases between them. This CDR3 contains 14 residues. Germline assignment: CDR1 MNHEY and CDR2 SVGAGI. The CDR3 is CASSYSDTSDTQYF. Here the CDR3 DNA reads TGTGCCAGCAGTTACTCCGACACTTCAGATACGCAGTATTTT.

The gene calls are TRBV28 and TRBJ2-5; 7 nucleotides match TRBD1. Per the germline V gene, CDR1 is MDHEN and CDR2 is SYDVKM. The CDR3 loop spans 14 amino acids. Trimming removed 6 bases from V and 0 bases from J; junction bases left unmatched: 4. The CDR3 nucleotides are TGTGCCAGCAGGTTGACAGGGAACCAAGAGACCCAGTACTTC. It specifies CASRLTGNQETQYF.

This clone was detected only once. The CDR3 DNA reads as TGTGCCAGCAGCTTTAACTCGGGCGGGGTAGATACGCAGTATTTT. It yields the protein CASSFNSGGVDTQYF. The chain employs TRBV11-2 and TRBJ2-3; TRBD2 might be the D (6 bases). The CDR3 length is 15 residues. Looked up from germline, CDR1 is SGHAT and CDR2 is FQNNGV. The V end lost 3 bases, the J end lost 5 bases, and 15 bases lay between the germline ends.

The chain has TRBV18 and TRBJ1-6; 7 nucleotides match TRBD1. This CDR3 is 16 amino acids long. V shed 3 bases, J shed 9 bases, and the junction held 11 bases outside the gene matches. Germline-derived CDR1 and CDR2 are KGHSH and LQKENI. The CDR3 protein is CASSPPDRVGVSPLHF. For the CDR3, the DNA is TGTGCCAGCTCACCCCCCGACAGGGTTGGGGTTTCACCCCTCCACTTT.

This clone was observed a single time. The genes are TRBV9 and TRBJ1-5; D is perhaps TRBD1 (5 bases). The CDR3 loop spans 15 amino acids. The ends were cut back, 4 bases at V and 5 bases at J, with 16 bases in the middle. Germline V CDR1 and CDR2: SGDLS, YYNGEE. CDR3 in amino acids: CASSLGHQGDQPQHF. The CDR3 region has the DNA TGTGCCAGCAGCTTAGGACATCAAGGGGATCAGCCCCAGCATTTT.

CDR3 residues: CASSEFLIPPPPEYGYTF. Written as DNA, the CDR3 is TGTGCCAGCAGTGAATTTCTTATACCCCCTCCGCCGGAGTATGGCTACACCTTC. The chain joins TRBV2 to TRBJ1-2; D gene ambiguous. CDR3 length equals 18 residues. Trimming took off 2 bases at V and 5 bases at J, with 24 bases between the two ends. Germline V gene lookup returns CDR1 SNHLY and CDR2 FYNNEI.

As DNA, the CDR3 is TGTGTCAGAAGCTTAAGGTTCCGGACAGGGAACACTGAAGCTTTCTTT. It encodes CVRSLRFRTGNTEAFF. This rearrangement joins TRBV7-5 to TRBJ1-1; TRBD1 reflects the table's D call only, with no check against the DNA. TRBV7-5 is marked as a pseudogene. This CDR3 has 16 amino acids.

The count of this clone is one. V and J are TRBV20-1 and TRBJ1-1; D unresolved. V shed 1 base and J shed 7 bases, with 7 bases lying between them. The length of the CDR3 is 11 residues. Germline V lookup: CDR1 DFQATT, CDR2 SNEGSKA (reference sequence). CDR3 bases: TGCAGTGCTAGAGTGGTAGGTGAAGCTTTCTTT. Translated: CSARVVGEAFF.

The chain has TRBV11-2 and TRBJ2-6; D unclear. The CDR3 has 13 amino acids. V was shortened by 6 bases and J by 0 bases, with 3 bases between the two germline ends. The germline V gene encodes CDR1 SGHAT and CDR2 FQNNGV. CDR3 amino acids: CASRYSGANVLTF. The CDR3, as DNA: TGTGCCAGCAGGTACTCTGGGGCCAACGTCCTGACTTTC.

This chain links TRBV2 with TRBJ1-5; D possibly corresponds to TRBD1 (6 bases). V lost 3 bases to trimming and J lost 4 bases, with 10 bases between them. The CDR3 runs to 14 residues. CDR1 is SNHLY and CDR2 is FYNNEI in the germline V gene. This chain's CDR3 is CASSEEGGNQPQHF. The CDR3 DNA reads TGTGCCAGCAGTGAGGAGGGGGGGAATCAGCCCCAGCATTTT.